This T cell receptor beta chain emerged from a study of cytomegalovirus exposure and HLA in healthy donors. V gave up 2 bases and J gave up 0 bases; unmatched junction bases: 9. The germline gives CDR1 SGHRS, CDR2 YFSETQ. The CDR3 extends over 17 amino acids. Findings and caveats of the study: A later analysis linked a missense DCLRE1C variant to TCR beta V- and J-gene trimming. In a later analysis, HLA-C alleles had the fewest associated TCRs, DRB1 alleles the most. The likely origin of a cluster of highly shared sequence variants was a sequencing artifact.

Comment on this clone: The antigen is unknown.

PCR employed 60 Vbeta and 13 Jbeta primers. Libraries were prepared by immunoSEQ multiplex PCR; TCRdb keeps only in-frame clonotypes and omits some of them. This table has some 190,000 clones, about 80% appearing once. The chain links TRBV5-1 to TRBJ2-5, with 8 positions matching TRBD2. The clonotype comes from a middle-aged man in good health and CMV-seropositive. The sequencing sample was made of PBMCs. The CDR3 bases are TGCGCCAGCAGCTTAGGTTTAGCGGGGCGCAACCAAGAGACCCAGTACTTC. Amino acids: CASSLGLAGRNQETQYF.